One and the same sample provided the 11 T cell receptor beta chains below, sequenced in a study of T cells in Graves' hyperthyroidism and ophthalmopathy. RNA transcripts yielded amplified TCR beta CDR3 regions. A set of HTBI primers served as the primers for a first-round RT-PCR of the TCR CDR3. Via MiXCR, TCRdb re-called the multiplex PCR reads, giving one row per CDR3 protein. Altogether hundreds of thousands of distinct CDR3 sequences are present, approximately 15% being singletons, with the ten largest covering about 12%. Sequenced material: blood. These receptors originate from a man aged 18 to 29 with Graves' ophthalmopathy.

This clonotype showed up many times. The V and J genes are TRBV18 and TRBJ1-5; D unclear. CDR1 is KGHSH and CDR2 is LQKENI in the germline V gene. The V gene lost 6 bases and the J gene lost 4 bases, with 10 bases spanning the gap. The CDR3 has 13 residues. CDR3 loop: CASSSKINQPQHF. As DNA, the CDR3 is TGTGCCAGCTCTTCCAAAATAAATCAGCCCCAGCATTTT.

The sample holds many counts of this clonotype. This rearrangement joins TRBV24-1 to TRBJ2-5; 15 bases agree with TRBD2. CDR3 length equals 15 residues. Germline loops: CDR1 KGHDR, CDR2 SFDVKD. After removal of 5 bases from V and 4 bases from J, the junction contained 1 base not matched to a gene. The CDR3 region is CATSGTSGGAETQYF. The CDR3 nucleotides are TGTGCCACCAGTGGGACTAGCGGGGGGGCAGAGACCCAGTACTTC.

This chain uses TRBV20-1 with TRBJ2-5; unclear D gene. The V gene's germline CDR1 is DFQATT and CDR2 SNEGSKA (reference sequence). Trimming took off 7 bases at V and 5 bases at J, with 5 bases between the two ends. This CDR3 has 9 amino acids. The CDR3 here is CSVRETQYF. The CDR3 DNA is TGCAGTGTAAGGGAGACCCAGTACTTC.

At least ten counts were recorded for this clonotype. V and J are TRBV2 and TRBJ1-1, with a possible D match to TRBD1 (6 bases). Per the germline V gene, CDR1 is SNHLY and CDR2 is FYNNEI. This CDR3 is built from 12 residues. The germline V and J ends were trimmed by 4 bases and 8 bases, with 11 bases remaining between them. The CDR3 sequence is CASSVDRQEAFF. CDR3 sequence (DNA): TGTGCCAGCAGTGTGGACAGACAAGAAGCTTTCTTT.

This clonotype was recorded many times. The chain has TRBV7-8 and TRBJ1-1; TRBD1 might be the D (5 bases). Germline CDR1 SGHVS, CDR2 FQNEAQ. V dropped 4 bases and J dropped 0 bases, with 12 bases sitting between them. This CDR3 is built from 15 residues. CDR3 region: CASSSKTALNTEAFF. The CDR3 DNA reads TGTGCCAGCAGCTCCAAGACAGCTCTGAACACTGAAGCTTTCTTT.

The chain recombines TRBV19 with TRBJ2-1; TRBD2 matches at 10 bases. Germline V gives CDR1 LNHDA, CDR2 SQIVND (reference sequence). The CDR3 is 15 residues long. Trimming took 4 bases from V and 4 from J; bases not matched to a gene: 4. CDR3 nucleotide sequence: TGTGCCAGTAGTACAGCGGGAGGGCCTTACAATGAGCAGTTCTTC. Protein: CASSTAGGPYNEQFF.

This clonotype was seen ten or more times. V usage is TRBV27 and J usage is TRBJ2-5, with D perhaps given as TRBD1 or TRBD2 (5 bases each). This CDR3 is built from 14 residues. Germline CDR1 is MNHEY and CDR2 is SMNVEV (reference sequence). V was shortened by 5 bases and J by 2 bases, with 12 bases between the two germline ends. Written as DNA, the CDR3 is TGTGCCAGCAGTGGGGCAGGGACGCAAGAGACCCAGTACTTC. This sequence encodes CASSGAGTQETQYF.

The gene calls are TRBV19 and TRBJ1-5; a possible D gene is TRBD1 (5 bases). The CDR3 covers 15 residues. The germline V and J ends were trimmed by 7 bases and 1 base, with 14 bases remaining between them. The germline CDR1 and CDR2 sequences are LNHDA and SQIVND (reference sequence). The CDR3 loop reads CASTGGGASNQPQHF. The CDR3 coding sequence is TGTGCCAGTACCGGGGGAGGGGCCAGCAATCAGCCCCAGCATTTT.

Ten or more counts support this clonotype. The chain uses TRBV20-1 and TRBJ2-5; the D gene is possibly TRBD2 (5 bases). Trimming cost V 2 bases and J 3 bases, with 13 bases left between them. CDR1 and CDR2 (germline): DFQATT, SNEGSKA (reference sequence). This CDR3 has 14 amino acids. The CDR3 region is CSARKFVGEETQYF. CDR3 bases: TGCAGTGCTAGAAAGTTCGTGGGAGAAGAGACCCAGTACTTC.

This clonotype was seen many times. The V call is TRBV24-1, the J call TRBJ2-5; D uncertain. The CDR3 has 18 residues. Germline CDR1 reads KGHDR; CDR2 reads SFDVKD. The V end was cut by 4 bases, the J end by 5 bases, with 25 bases between. CDR3 residues: CATSEAPGSSPKGETQYF. The CDR3 DNA reads TGTGCCACCAGTGAGGCCCCAGGTTCTTCCCCGAAGGGTGAGACCCAGTACTTC.

This clonotype was counted at least ten times. The rearrangement links TRBV5-5 to TRBJ1-4; no reliable D call. V was clipped by 3 bases and J by 8 bases, with 11 bases between them. Germline V gene sequence: CDR1 SGHKS, CDR2 YYEKEE (reference sequence). CDR3 size: 13 residues. The CDR3 nucleotides read TGTGCCAGCAGCTCGTGGTCGGAGGAAAAACTGTTTTTT. Amino acid sequence: CASSSWSEEKLFF.